The entry below gives a single T cell receptor (beta chain) sequence along with its context. The data were obtained in a study of shared clonotypes between healthy human individuals. This CDR3 is built from 12 residues. V was clipped by 8 bases and J by 7 bases; unmatched bases: 4. The germline V gene encodes CDR1 MDHEN and CDR2 SYDVKM. The assay was immunoSEQ multiplex PCR, and TCRdb's table has in-frame clones only and misses some. Found here are about 2.5 million clones, 85% to 95% of them singletons; the top ten hold 0.3% to 0.45%. The chain has TRBV28 and TRBJ2-2; the match to TRBD1 covers 7 bases. This receptor was obtained from a man aged 18 to 29 in good health. Some clones in this sample may be carry-over from other donors' samples. The specimen was naive CD4+ T cells from PBMCs. Sample subset: CD45RA+ positively selected. CDR3 protein: CASRQGVGELFF. For the CDR3, the DNA is TGTGCCAGCCGACAGGGCGTCGGGGAGCTGTTTTTT.